This T cell receptor (beta chain) was retrieved from a study of T-cell memory formation after mild COVID-19. Study-wide context: Largely donor-specific sequence clusters came from a couple of donors. The study's findings and limits: Some responding clones appeared in pre-infection memory, suggesting cross-reactive memory joined. While clones contracting from day 15 to 85 were balanced between CD4 and CD8, later expanders leaned CD4+.

V dropped 0 bases and J dropped 5 bases, with 12 bases sitting between them. The length of the CDR3 is 15 residues. This clonotype came up a few times. The antigen is not known. TCRdb independently ran MiXCR on the 5' RACE reads; one entry per CDR3 protein. The sample yields some 120,000 distinct CDR3 sequences, 5% to 6.5% seen once. The receptor's source is an adult woman who had mild COVID-19 (a few samples of this study predate the infection). Cell type and time point are not known. The rearrangement uses TRBV12-3 or TRBV12-4 and TRBJ2-3; a possible D gene is TRBD1 (5 bases). Sequencing was carried out using PBMCs or a T cell subset sorted from them (not recorded which). CDR3 region: CASSLARGFRDTQYF. The CDR3 DNA reads TGTGCCAGCAGTTTAGCAAGGGGCTTCCGAGATACGCAGTATTTT.